This TCR beta chain originates from a study of T cell clonotyping in hematopoietic cell transplantation. Whole-study context: Recipient samples before transplant were obtained post-cytoreduction.

The time point was: recipient sample about 28 days before transplant, after cytoreduction. Recipient blood drawn about 28 days pretransplant and days 30, 100, 180 after. Study results and limitations: Few recipient clonotypes overlapped donors; over 97% were de novo at given depth. Pathologically expanded recipient clonotypes increased progressively from day 30 to day 180 as diversity fell.

Germline CDR1 reads SQVTM; CDR2 reads ANQGSEA. The CDR3 extends over 13 amino acids. The germline V and J ends were trimmed by 7 bases and 0 bases, with 7 bases remaining between them. As concerns this clone: Its antigen is currently unknown.

TCRdb's copy holds only in-frame clones and misses some; the assay was immunoSEQ multiplex PCR. Of tens of thousands of clones in the sample, almost 97% were seen once. The material sequenced was peripheral blood mononuclear cells, taken before stem cell transplant. This receptor was identified in a woman in her 50s with acute myeloid leukemia. Some clones in this sample may be carry-over from other donors' samples. This sequence joins TRBV29-1 and TRBJ2-6; D gene uncertain. CDR3 residues: CSAAISGANVLTF. The DNA for the CDR3 is TGCAGCGCCGCGATCTCTGGGGCCAACGTCCTGACTTTC.